A single sample gave rise to the 17 T cell receptor beta chains below, sequenced in a study of cytomegalovirus exposure and HLA in healthy donors. Primers for the PCR totalled 60 Vbeta and 13 Jbeta. The assay was immunoSEQ multiplex PCR, and TCRdb's table has in-frame clones only and misses some. The sample shows fewer than 250,000 clones, over 70% of them seen only once. The sequencing sample was made of PBMCs. Source of these receptors: a man aged 35 to 55 in good health and CMV-seropositive.

V and J are TRBV4-3 and TRBJ2-7, with D possibly TRBD1 on 5 matching bases. The germline V and J ends were trimmed by 1 base and 5 bases, with 9 bases remaining between them. This CDR3 contains 13 residues. Germline CDR1 reads LGHNA; CDR2 reads YSLEER. The CDR3 sequence: CASSQVTGNEQYF. CDR3 sequence (DNA): TGCGCCAGCAGCCAAGTCACAGGCAACGAGCAGTACTTC.

The V call is TRBV7-9, the J call TRBJ1-1; 11 nucleotides align to TRBD1. CDR3 size: 14 residues. J gave up 5 bases and V 6 bases, and 5 bases lay outside the gene matches. CDR1 and CDR2 (germline): SEHNR, FQNEAQ (reference sequence). The CDR3 region has the DNA TGTGCCAGCAGGCAGGACAGGGGGCGAACTGAAGCTTTCTTT. Translation: CASRQDRGRTEAFF.

The chain uses TRBV4-1 and TRBJ2-5, with D unclear. The CDR3 is 12 amino acids. Germline CDR1 is MGHRA and CDR2 is YSYEKL. The V end was cut by 0 bases, the J end by 5 bases, with 4 bases between. CDR3 bases: TGCGCCAGCAGCCAAGATTCGGAGACCCAGTACTTC. As protein: CASSQDSETQYF.

The V call is TRBV29-1, the J call TRBJ1-2, with 12 nucleotides matching TRBD1. CDR3 length equals 17 residues. Germline V gene lookup returns CDR1 SQVTM and CDR2 ANQGSEA. The V and J ends lost 6 bases and 4 bases, in that order; junction bases with no gene match: 15. This chain's CDR3 is CSVQRRDRGLSSYGYTF. In nucleotides, the CDR3 is TGCAGCGTCCAACGCCGGGACAGGGGGCTTTCATCCTATGGCTACACCTTC.

On this clone itself: In the same sample, other DNA sequences code for this CDR3. The rearrangement links TRBV30 to TRBJ1-5; no definite D call. CDR3 length: 14 residues. Trimming left V 0 bases short and J 5 bases short, with 11 bases between. The germline V gene encodes CDR1 GTSNPN and CDR2 SVGIG (reference sequence). The CDR3 coding sequence is TGTGCCTGGAGTGTACTGACGGGAGATCAGCCCCAGCATTTT. Residues: CAWSVLTGDQPQHF.

The rearrangement uses TRBV30 and TRBJ1-3; TRBD1 matches 9 bases. This CDR3 comprises 18 residues. Germline assignment: CDR1 GTSNPN and CDR2 SVGIG (reference sequence). V gave up 4 bases and J gave up 1 base; unmatched junction bases: 14. CDR3 nucleotide sequence: TGTGCCTGGATAGTAGTCGGGGACAGGGAGGGGTCTGGAAACACCATATATTTT. Its protein product is CAWIVVGDREGSGNTIYF.

This clone has a handful of counts. The rearrangement joins TRBV28 to TRBJ1-6, with D possibly being TRBD1 (6 bases). Deletions cut 4 bases from V and 5 bases from J, with 12 bases between. Germline V gene sequence: CDR1 MDHEN, CDR2 SYDVKM. The CDR3 spans 15 residues. CDR3 nucleotides: TGTGCCAGCAGTTCCCCCGCAGGGGATAATTCACCCCTCCACTTT. Its protein product is CASSSPAGDNSPLHF.

The V call is TRBV4-2, the J call TRBJ2-7, with D perhaps TRBD2 (7 bases). V gave up 4 bases and J gave up 5 bases, with 15 bases separating them. This CDR3 has 14 residues. Germline CDR1 is LGHNA and CDR2 is YNFKEQ. The DNA of the CDR3 is TGTGCCAGCAGCCTCGGAGGGGGGGGAAACGAGCAGTACTTC. It codes for CASSLGGGGNEQYF.

The chain links TRBV7-2 to TRBJ2-7; 9 nucleotides agree with TRBD1. The CDR3 runs 16 residues. The J segment lost 2 bases and the V segment lost 8 bases, leaving 13 bases of the junction unmatched. From germline, CDR1 is SGHTA and CDR2 FQGNSA. For the CDR3, the DNA is TGTGCCAGCGAGCTCGTAAAGGGACAGGGACCCTACGAGCAGTACTTC. As protein: CASELVKGQGPYEQYF.

The chain carries TRBV2 and TRBJ2-5; D unclear. There are 14 residues in the CDR3. From germline, CDR1 is SNHLY and CDR2 FYNNEI. Trimming removed 4 bases at V and 2 bases at J, with 11 bases between. CDR3 DNA: TGTGCCAGCAGTGCCCGCGCGCTACAAGAGACCCAGTACTTC. Its protein is CASSARALQETQYF.

This clone was counted only a few times. CDR3 region: CASSPAGRLLYEQYF. In nucleotides, the CDR3 is TGTGCCAGCAGCCCAGCCGGGAGACTCCTCTACGAGCAGTACTTC. The chain carries TRBV28 and TRBJ2-7; D perhaps matches TRBD2 (6 bases). V was shortened by 6 bases and J by 3 bases, with 18 bases between the two germline ends. This CDR3 contains 15 residues. Germline CDR1 reads MDHEN; CDR2 reads SYDVKM. The variable domain in full, with the rest retrieved from reference TRBV28 and TRBJ2-7, is DVKVTQSSRYLVKRTGEKVFLECVQDMDHENMFWYRQDPGLGLRLIYFSYDVKMKEKGDIPEGYSVSREKKERFSLILESASTNQTSMYLCASSPAGRLLYEQYFGPGTRLTVT.

The rearrangement joins TRBV5-4 to TRBJ2-7; D ambiguous. CDR3 length equals 13 residues. The germline CDR1 and CDR2 sequences are SGHNT and YYREEE (reference sequence). Trimming removed 0 bases from V and 1 base from J, with 5 bases in between. In nucleotides, the CDR3 is TGTGCCAGCAGCTTGGTCCAGTCCTACGAGCAGTACTTC. Translation gives CASSLVQSYEQYF.

The rearrangement uses TRBV4-2 and TRBJ2-5; the match to TRBD2 covers 9 bases. V was clipped by 0 bases and J by 5 bases; unmatched bases: 7. Germline V gives CDR1 LGHNA, CDR2 YNFKEQ. This CDR3 has 16 residues. The DNA of the CDR3 is TGTGCCAGCAGCCAAGAAGGCGGGAGGGCCGGGGAGACCCAGTACTTC. This sequence encodes CASSQEGGRAGETQYF.

The V call is TRBV10-3, the J call TRBJ2-7; D not certain. Trimming took 10 bases from V and 0 from J, leaving 16 bases between them. The CDR3 is 14 amino acids. From germline, CDR1 is ENHRY and CDR2 SYGVKD. The CDR3 region has the DNA TGTGCCACCAGCCCTGAGCCCCGCTCCTACGAGCAGTACTTC. Encoded protein: CATSPEPRSYEQYF.

This chain uses TRBV4-3 with TRBJ2-1, with 7 bases that match TRBD1. The length of the CDR3 is 15 residues. V lost 0 bases and J lost 5; bases outside the gene matches: 4. In germline, CDR1 is LGHNA, CDR2 YSLEER. Here the CDR3 reads CASSQEGTDHNEQFF. CDR3 sequence (DNA): TGCGCCAGCAGCCAAGAGGGGACAGACCACAATGAGCAGTTCTTC.

This clone was picked up a small number of times. V and J are TRBV29-1 and TRBJ1-2; D not certain. CDR3 length: 13 amino acids. Trimming shortened V by 2 bases and J by 5 bases, and 12 bases separated the two germline ends. CDR1 is SQVTM, CDR2 ANQGSEA, per germline. CDR3 residues: CSVENGGFYGYTF. The DNA for the CDR3 is TGCAGCGTTGAAAACGGCGGTTTTTATGGCTACACCTTC. Supplemented by reference TRBV29-1 and TRBJ1-2, the full variable domain reads SAVISQKPSRDICQRGTSLTIQCQVDSQVTMMFWYRQQPGQSLTLIATANQGSEATYESGFVIDKFPISRPNLTFSTLTVSNMSPEDSSIYLCSVENGGFYGYTFGSGTRLTVV.

There are a few counts of this clone. The chain is built from TRBV7-2 and TRBJ1-1, with unresolved D. CDR1 is SGHTA and CDR2 is FQGNSA in the germline V gene. The CDR3 loop spans 15 amino acids. V lost 4 bases and J lost 1, with 13 bases in between. This chain's CDR3 is CASSSPALGNTEAFF. The CDR3 DNA is TGTGCCAGCAGCTCTCCGGCCCTAGGGAACACTGAAGCTTTCTTT.